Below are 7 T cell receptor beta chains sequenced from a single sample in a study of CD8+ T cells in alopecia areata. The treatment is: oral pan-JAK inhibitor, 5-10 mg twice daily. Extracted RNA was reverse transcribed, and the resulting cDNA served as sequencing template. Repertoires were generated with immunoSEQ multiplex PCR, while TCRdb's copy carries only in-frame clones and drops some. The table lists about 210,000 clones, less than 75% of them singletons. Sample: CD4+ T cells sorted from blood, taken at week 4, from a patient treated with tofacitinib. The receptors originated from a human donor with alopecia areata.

CDR3 protein: CASSPYGSYEQYF. CDR3 bases: TGTGCCAGCTCACCGTACGGATCCTACGAGCAGTACTTC. The rearrangement links TRBV18 to TRBJ2-7; D unresolved. The CDR3 is made up of 13 amino acids. CDR1 and CDR2 (germline): KGHSH, LQKENI. Trimming shortened V by 3 bases and J by 1 base, and 7 bases separated the two germline ends.

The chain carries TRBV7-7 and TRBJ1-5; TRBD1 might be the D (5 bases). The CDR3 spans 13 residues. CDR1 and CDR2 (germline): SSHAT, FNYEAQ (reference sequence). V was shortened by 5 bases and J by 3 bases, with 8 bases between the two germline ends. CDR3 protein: CASSEGSNQPQHF. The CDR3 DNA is TGTGCCAGCAGCGAGGGGTCCAATCAGCCCCAGCATTTT.

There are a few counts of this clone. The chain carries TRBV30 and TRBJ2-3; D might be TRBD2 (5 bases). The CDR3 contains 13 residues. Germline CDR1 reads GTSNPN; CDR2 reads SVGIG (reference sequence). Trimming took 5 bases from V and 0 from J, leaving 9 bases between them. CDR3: CAWGLPSTDTQYF. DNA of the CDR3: TGTGCCTGGGGACTTCCCAGCACAGATACGCAGTATTTT. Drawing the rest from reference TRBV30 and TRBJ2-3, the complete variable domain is SQTIHQWPATLVQPVGSPLSLECTVEGTSNPNLYWYRQAAGRGLQLLFYSVGIGQISSEVPQNLSASRPQDRQFILSSKKLLLSDSGFYLCAWGLPSTDTQYFGPGTRLTVL.

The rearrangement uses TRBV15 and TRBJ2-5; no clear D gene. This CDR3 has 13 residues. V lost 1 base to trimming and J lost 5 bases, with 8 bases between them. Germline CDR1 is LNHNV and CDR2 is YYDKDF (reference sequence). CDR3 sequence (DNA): TGTGCCACCAGCAGAGCCCTAGGGGAGACCCAGTACTTC. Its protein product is CATSRALGETQYF.

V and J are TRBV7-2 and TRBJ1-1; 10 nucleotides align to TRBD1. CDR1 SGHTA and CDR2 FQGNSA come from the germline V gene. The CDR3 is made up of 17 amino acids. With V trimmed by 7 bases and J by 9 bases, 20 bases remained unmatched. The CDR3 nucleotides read TGTGCCAGCATCCTCCAAGGGGTCCGGGACAGGGGAGGGAAAGCTTTCTTT. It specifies CASILQGVRDRGGKAFF.

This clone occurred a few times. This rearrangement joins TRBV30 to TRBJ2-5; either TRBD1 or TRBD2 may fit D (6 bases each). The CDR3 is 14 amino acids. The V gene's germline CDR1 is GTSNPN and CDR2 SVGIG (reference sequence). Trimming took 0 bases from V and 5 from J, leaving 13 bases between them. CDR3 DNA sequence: TGTGCCTGGAGTGTACCGGGGGCATGGGAGACCCAGTACTTC. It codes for CAWSVPGAWETQYF. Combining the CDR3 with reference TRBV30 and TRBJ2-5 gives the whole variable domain SQTIHQWPATLVQPVGSPLSLECTVEGTSNPNLYWYRQAAGRGLQLLFYSVGIGQISSEVPQNLSASRPQDRQFILSSKKLLLSDSGFYLCAWSVPGAWETQYFGPGTRLLVL.

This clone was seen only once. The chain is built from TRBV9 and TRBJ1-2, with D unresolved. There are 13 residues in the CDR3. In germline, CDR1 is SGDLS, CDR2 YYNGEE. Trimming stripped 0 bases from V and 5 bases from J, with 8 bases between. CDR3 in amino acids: CASSVDGGYGYTF. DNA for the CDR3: TGTGCCAGCAGCGTAGATGGTGGGTATGGCTACACCTTC.